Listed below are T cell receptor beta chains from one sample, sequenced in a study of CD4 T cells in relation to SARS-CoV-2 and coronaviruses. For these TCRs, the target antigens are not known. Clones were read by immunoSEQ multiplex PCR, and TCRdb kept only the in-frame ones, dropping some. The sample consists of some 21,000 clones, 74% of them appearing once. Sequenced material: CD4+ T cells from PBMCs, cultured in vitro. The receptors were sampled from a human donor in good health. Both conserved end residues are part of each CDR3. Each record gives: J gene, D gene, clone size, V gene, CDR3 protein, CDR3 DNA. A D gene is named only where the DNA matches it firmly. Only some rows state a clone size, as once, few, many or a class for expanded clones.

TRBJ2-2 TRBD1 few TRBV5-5 CASSELGQGNTGELFF TGTGCCAGCAGCGAACTGGGACAGGGGAACACCGGGGAGCTGTTTTTT
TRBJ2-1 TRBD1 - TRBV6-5 CASSTDRANEQFF TGTGCCAGCAGTACGGACAGGGCCAATGAGCAGTTCTTC
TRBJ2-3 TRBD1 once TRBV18 CASSPSGQGLQNTQYF TGTGCCAGCTCCCCCTCGGGACAGGGTCTTCAGAATACGCAGTATTTT
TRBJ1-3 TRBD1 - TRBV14 CASSPRVRGRGNTIYF TGTGCCAGCAGCCCCCGGGTCAGGGGGAGAGGAAACACCATATATTTT
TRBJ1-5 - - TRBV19 CASRAGSQRGQPQHF TGTGCCAGTAGGGCCGGGAGCCAGAGGGGTCAGCCCCAGCATTTT
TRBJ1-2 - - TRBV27 CASSYRSQNYGYTF TGTGCCAGCAGTTACCGATCACAAAACTATGGCTACACCTTC
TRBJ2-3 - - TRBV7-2 CASRSTRADTQYF TGTGCCAGCAGGTCGACGAGGGCAGATACGCAGTATTTT
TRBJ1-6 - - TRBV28 CASSLSGGFSYNSPLHF TGTGCCAGCAGTTTATCGGGCGGATTCTCCTATAATTCACCCCTCCACTTT
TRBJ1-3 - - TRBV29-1 CSVIGGKDDPSGNTIYF TGCAGCGTTATAGGAGGGAAGGATGACCCCTCTGGAAACACCATATATTTT
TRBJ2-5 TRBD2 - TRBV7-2 CASSPNWQRGAAETQYF TGTGCCAGCAGCCCCAATTGGCAGCGGGGGGCGGCGGAGACCCAGTACTTC
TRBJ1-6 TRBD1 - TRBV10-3 CAISETSGTGGRNSPLHF TGTGCCATCAGTGAGACATCCGGGACAGGGGGCCGTAATTCACCCCTCCACTTT
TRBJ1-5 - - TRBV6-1 CASSDRWDQPQHF TGTGCCAGCAGTGACCGGTGGGATCAGCCCCAGCATTTT
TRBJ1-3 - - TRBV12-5 CASGSGQTSGNTIYF TGTGCTAGTGGTTCCGGACAGACCTCTGGAAACACCATATATTTT
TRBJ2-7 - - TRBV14 CASSQGTSTSYEQYF TGTGCCAGCAGCCAAGGCACCTCCACCTCGTACGAGCAGTACTTC
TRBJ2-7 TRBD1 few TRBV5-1 CASSLWQGAGEQYF TGCGCCAGCAGCTTGTGGCAGGGGGCCGGCGAGCAGTACTTC
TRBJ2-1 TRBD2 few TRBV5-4 CASIGTSGSWGREQFF TGTGCCAGCATCGGGACTAGCGGGAGTTGGGGGAGGGAGCAGTTCTTC
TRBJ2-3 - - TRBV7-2 CASSLGLATDTQYF TGTGCCAGCAGCTTAGGCCTAGCGACAGATACGCAGTATTTT
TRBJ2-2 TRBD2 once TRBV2 CASMALAGWGGGELFF TGTGCCAGCATGGCTCTAGCCGGATGGGGGGGCGGGGAGCTGTTTTTT
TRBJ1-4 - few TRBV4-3 CASSQGERTTNEKLFF TGCGCCAGCAGCCAAGGGGAACGGACGACTAATGAAAAACTGTTTTTT
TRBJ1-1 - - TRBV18 CASSPPVGTGLLNTEAFF TGTGCCAGCTCACCACCGGTGGGAACAGGGCTACTGAACACTGAAGCTTTCTTT
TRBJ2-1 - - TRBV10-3 CAISEEGRSGINEQFF TGTGCCATCAGTGAAGAGGGACGGTCGGGCATCAATGAGCAGTTCTTC
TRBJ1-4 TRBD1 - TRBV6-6 CASSPLRGQAHSEKLFF TGTGCCAGCAGTCCACTCAGGGGACAGGCACACAGCGAAAAACTGTTTTTT
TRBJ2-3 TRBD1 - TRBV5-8 CASRFRDRGPDTQYF TGTGCCAGCAGATTCCGGGACAGGGGCCCAGATACGCAGTATTTT
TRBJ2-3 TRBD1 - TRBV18 CASSQLGQAPTDTQYF TGTGCCAGCTCACAACTGGGACAGGCGCCCACAGATACGCAGTATTTT
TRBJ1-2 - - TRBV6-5 CASSHPARNGYGYTF TGTGCCAGCAGTCACCCCGCGAGGAATGGCTATGGCTACACCTTC
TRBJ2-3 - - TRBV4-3 CASSLQRGPTDTQYF TGCGCCAGCAGCCTCCAACGGGGACCAACAGATACGCAGTATTTT
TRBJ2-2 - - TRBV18 CASSPGLGTGELFF TGTGCCAGCTCACCCGGACTGGGCACCGGGGAGCTGTTTTTT
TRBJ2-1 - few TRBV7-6 CASSSRRDGPYNEQFF TGTGCCAGCAGCTCACGCCGGGACGGACCATACAATGAGCAGTTCTTC
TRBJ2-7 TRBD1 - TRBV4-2 CASSLASGTGVHEQYF TGTGCCAGCAGCCTAGCCTCCGGGACAGGCGTTCACGAGCAGTACTTC
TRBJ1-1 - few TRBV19 CASTIVRGTEAFF TGTGCCAGTACTATAGTACGAGGCACTGAAGCTTTCTTT
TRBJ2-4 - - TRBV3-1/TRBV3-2 CASSQDWLRIQYF TGTGCCAGCAGCCAAGACTGGCTACGCATTCAGTACTTC
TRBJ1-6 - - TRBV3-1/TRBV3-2 CASSQGSHNSPLHF TGTGCCAGCAGCCAAGGGTCCCATAATTCACCCCTCCACTTT
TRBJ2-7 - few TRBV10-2 CASSTGYEQYF TGCGCCAGCAGTACAGGGTACGAGCAGTACTTC
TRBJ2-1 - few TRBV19 CASSPFPYNEQFF TGTGCCAGTAGTCCTTTTCCTTACAATGAGCAGTTCTTC
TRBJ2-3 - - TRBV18 CASSPLPQYF TGTGCCAGCTCACCCCTACCGCAGTATTTT
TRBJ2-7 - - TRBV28 CASSLDEGRGEQYF TGTGCCAGCAGCCTAGACGAGGGCCGCGGCGAGCAGTACTTC
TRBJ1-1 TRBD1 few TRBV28 CASSSGSTGQGVKAFF TGTGCCAGCAGTTCCGGATCCACCGGACAGGGGGTAAAAGCTTTCTTT
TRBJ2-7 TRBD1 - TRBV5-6 CASSTGQGEQYF TGTGCCAGCAGCACGGGACAGGGAGAGCAGTACTTC
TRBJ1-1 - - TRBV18 CASSPTGWGTEAFF TGTGCCAGCTCACCAACGGGGTGGGGCACTGAAGCTTTCTTT
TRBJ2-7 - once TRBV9 CASSVGTASYEQYF TGTGCCAGCAGCGTAGGGACGGCCTCCTACGAGCAGTACTTC
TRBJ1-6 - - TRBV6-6 CASRNSGTGHNSPLHF TGTGCCAGCAGGAACTCGGGAACGGGACATAATTCACCCCTCCACTTT